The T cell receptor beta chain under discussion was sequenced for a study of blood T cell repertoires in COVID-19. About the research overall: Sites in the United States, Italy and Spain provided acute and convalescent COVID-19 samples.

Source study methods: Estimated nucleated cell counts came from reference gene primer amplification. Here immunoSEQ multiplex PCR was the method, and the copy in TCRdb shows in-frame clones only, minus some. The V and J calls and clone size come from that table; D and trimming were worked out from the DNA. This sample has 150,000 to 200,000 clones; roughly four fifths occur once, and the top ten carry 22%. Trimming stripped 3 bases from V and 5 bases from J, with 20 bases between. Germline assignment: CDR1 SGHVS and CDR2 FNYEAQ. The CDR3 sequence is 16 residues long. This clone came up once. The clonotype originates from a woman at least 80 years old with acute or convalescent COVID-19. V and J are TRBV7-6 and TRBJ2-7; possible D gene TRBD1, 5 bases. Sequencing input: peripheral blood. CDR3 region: CASSLSFGGAANEQYF. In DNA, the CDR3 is TGTGCCAGCAGCTTGTCATTTGGTGGGGCAGCCAACGAGCAGTACTTC.